Following are 10 T cell receptor beta chains from one sample sequenced in a study of beta chain features in type 1 diabetes. The isolated RNA, all of it, was reverse transcribed, so expressed TCRB transcripts were what got sequenced. TCRdb keeps only in-frame clones here, not all; method: immunoSEQ multiplex PCR. The table includes around 200,000 clones, approximately 13% detected once. The sequenced sample consisted of central memory CD4+ T cells from blood. The receptors shown here come from a woman between 18 and 30 years old in good health.

This clone showed up just once. J is TRBJ2-7 and V is TRBV5-6; D gene unclear. The V end was cut by 2 bases, the J end by 5 bases, with 11 bases between. The CDR3 length is 13 residues. CDR1 and CDR2 from the germline V gene are SGHDT and YYEEEE. CDR3 sequence: CASSFSRGDEQYF. CDR3 DNA: TGTGCCAGCAGCTTCAGCCGAGGCGACGAGCAGTACTTC. The variable domain in full, completed from reference TRBV5-6 and TRBJ2-7, reads DAGVTQSPTHLIKTRGQQVTLRCSPKSGHDTVSWYQQALGQGPQFIFQYYEEEERQRGNFPDRFSGHQFPNYSSELNVNALLLGDSALYLCASSFSRGDEQYFGPGTRLTVT.

V usage is TRBV2 and J usage is TRBJ2-5, with 9 bases lining up with TRBD1. Germline V lookup: CDR1 SNHLY, CDR2 FYNNEI. This CDR3 region has 14 residues. J was trimmed by 5 bases and V by 6 bases; bases with no gene match: 7. The CDR3 DNA reads TGTGCCAGCAGGTCCGGGACAGGGTCGGAGACCCAGTACTTC. This sequence encodes CASRSGTGSETQYF.

The chain combines TRBV7-3 with TRBJ2-5; 8 nucleotides align to TRBD1. This CDR3 spans 14 amino acids. The V gene's germline CDR1 is SGHTA and CDR2 FQGTGA. V lost 5 bases and J lost 5; bases outside the gene matches: 7. CDR3 sequence: CASSLTGVQETQYF. DNA for the CDR3: TGTGCCAGCAGCCTGACAGGGGTGCAGGAGACCCAGTACTTC.

V and J are TRBV7-2 and TRBJ2-3, with D possibly TRBD1 on 5 matching bases. This CDR3 has 14 amino acids. Trimming left V 1 base short and J 5 bases short, with 10 bases between. Germline assignment: CDR1 SGHTA and CDR2 FQGNSA. The CDR3, as DNA: TGTGCCAGCAGCTTAGGGGCAGGGAAAGATACGCAGTATTTT. It translates to CASSLGAGKDTQYF. Complete variable domain (other parts from reference TRBV7-2 and TRBJ2-3): GAGVSQSPSNKVTEKGKDVELRCDPISGHTALYWYRQSLGQGLEFLIYFQGNSAPDKSGLPSDRFSAERTGGSVSTLTIQRTQQEDSAVYLCASSLGAGKDTQYFGPGTRLTVL.

This clone was counted a few times. This rearrangement joins TRBV2 to TRBJ2-1; 11 bases agree with TRBD2. In germline, CDR1 is SNHLY, CDR2 FYNNEI. J was trimmed by 10 bases and V by 5 bases; bases with no gene match: 7. This CDR3 contains 14 residues. The CDR3 spells CASSKGLAVEEQFF. The CDR3 DNA is TGTGCCAGCAGTAAGGGACTAGCGGTTGAGGAGCAGTTCTTC.

This sequence joins TRBV27 and TRBJ2-7; the match to TRBD2 covers 7 bases. There are 15 residues in the CDR3. V trimming: 1 base; J trimming: 4 bases; junction bases outside the gene matches: 7. Germline V gene lookup returns CDR1 MNHEY and CDR2 SMNVEV (reference sequence). The CDR3 spells CASSLWASGAYEQYF. In DNA form, the CDR3 reads TGTGCCAGCAGTTTATGGGCTAGCGGAGCATACGAGCAGTACTTC.

Only a few counts were recorded for this clone. This rearrangement joins TRBV11-2 to TRBJ2-6; 12 nucleotides agree with TRBD2. CDR3 size: 17 residues. V lost 3 bases and J lost 3; bases outside the gene matches: 3. Per the germline V gene, CDR1 is SGHAT and CDR2 is FQNNGV. CDR3 sequence: CASSLLAGGNGANVLTF. The CDR3 nucleotides are TGTGCCAGCAGCTTGCTAGCGGGAGGGAATGGGGCCAACGTCCTGACTTTC. Looking up the rest from reference TRBV11-2 and TRBJ2-6 gives the full variable domain: EAGVAQSPRYKIIEKRQSVAFWCNPISGHATLYWYQQILGQGPKLLIQFQNNGVVDDSQLPKDRFSAERLKGVDSTLKIQPAKLEDSAVYLCASSLLAGGNGANVLTFGAGSRLTVL.

This clone was seen a few times. This rearrangement joins TRBV7-6 to TRBJ2-7; maybe TRBD1 (6 bases). The V end was cut by 4 bases, the J end by 6 bases, with 19 bases between. Germline V gene data show CDR1 as SGHVS and CDR2 as FNYEAQ. This CDR3 spans 15 amino acids. This CDR3 reads CASSSQGQGPGEQYF. CDR3 DNA sequence: TGTGCCAGCAGCTCACAGGGTCAGGGCCCTGGCGAGCAGTACTTC.

In its sample, this clone was seen a few times. This chain connects TRBV4-2 to TRBJ2-4; a possible D gene is TRBD1 (6 bases). Between the trimmed V and J ends, which lost 1 base and 4 bases, there was a span of 8 bases. Per germline, CDR1 LGHNA and CDR2 YNFKEQ. CDR3 length equals 14 residues. CDR3 region: CASSQVGAKNIQYF. DNA of the CDR3: TGTGCCAGCAGCCAAGTGGGGGCTAAAAACATTCAGTACTTC.

This clone was recorded a few times. V usage is TRBV7-6 and J usage is TRBJ2-7; TRBD2 agrees at 8 bases. The V segment lost 6 bases and the J segment 7 bases; nucleotides outside the gene matches: 14. The CDR3 spans 15 residues. The germline CDR1 and CDR2 sequences are SGHVS and FNYEAQ. CDR3 coding DNA: TGTGCCAGCAGTTATATGGCGGGAGGTTTCGGGGAGCAGTACTTC. Translation: CASSYMAGGFGEQYF.